Presented here are 14 T cell receptor beta chains from one specimen sequenced in a study of shared clonotypes between healthy human individuals. Sequencing used immunoSEQ multiplex PCR; TCRdb keeps in-frame clones, though not all of them. This table holds approximately 1,500,000 clones, approximately 97% found once. Sequencing was performed on naive CD4+ T cells sorted from blood. Subset in this sample: CD45RA+ positively selected. Source of these receptors: a man aged 25-45 years in good health.

This clone was found once. The chain employs TRBV7-2 and TRBJ2-2; D is possibly TRBD2 (5 bases). The CDR3 sequence is 16 residues long. Trimming removed 5 bases from V and 4 bases from J, with 17 bases in between. Per germline, CDR1 SGHTA and CDR2 FQGNSA. The CDR3: CASSKVGQGSTGELFF. The CDR3 DNA follows: TGTGCCAGCAGCAAAGTGGGCCAAGGGAGCACCGGGGAGCTGTTTTTT.

This clone appeared once. The rearrangement uses TRBV5-1 and TRBJ2-7; maybe TRBD2 (6 bases). The CDR3 is made up of 15 amino acids. The germline CDR1 and CDR2 sequences are SGHRS and YFSETQ. Trimming removed 3 bases at V and 4 bases at J, with 17 bases between. Here the CDR3 reads CASSSWISGLYEQYF. DNA of the CDR3: TGCGCCAGCAGCTCCTGGATTAGCGGATTATACGAGCAGTACTTC.

This clone was observed a single time. The rearrangement uses TRBV7-8 and TRBJ1-5; 8 nucleotides line up with TRBD1. The CDR3 has 16 amino acids. Germline trimming cut 1 base from V and 4 bases from J; bases unmatched to any gene: 6. Germline CDR1 reads SGHVS; CDR2 reads FQNEAQ. In DNA, the CDR3 is TGTGCCAGCAGCTTAGGGACAGGGAAAGGTAATCAGCCCCAGCATTTT. It specifies CASSLGTGKGNQPQHF.

The chain recombines TRBV10-2 with TRBJ2-5; D remains unclear. Trimming left V 2 bases short and J 5 bases short, with 15 bases between. Per germline, CDR1 WSHSY and CDR2 SAAADI. CDR3 length: 15 amino acids. CDR3 in amino acids: CASSENQLLGETQYF. Written as DNA, the CDR3 is TGCGCCAGCAGTGAGAACCAACTTCTTGGGGAGACCCAGTACTTC.

The chain employs TRBV9 and TRBJ2-7; the D gene is possibly TRBD2 (6 bases). The V and J ends lost 0 bases and 5 bases respectively, with 15 bases between them. Germline V CDR1 and CDR2: SGDLS, YYNGEE. CDR3 length equals 15 residues. For the CDR3, the DNA is TGTGCCAGCAGCGTAGGGGACTGGGGCTCGGACGAGCAGTACTTC. The encoded protein is CASSVGDWGSDEQYF.

V is TRBV7-9 and J is TRBJ2-2; 7 bases match TRBD1. This CDR3 region has 17 residues. Germline V CDR1 and CDR2: SEHNR, FQNEAQ (reference sequence). J gave up 2 bases and V 5 bases, and 11 bases lay outside the gene matches. Here the CDR3 reads CASSRVTGQLNTGELFF. As DNA, the CDR3 is TGTGCCAGCAGCCGCGTAACGGGACAGCTAAACACCGGGGAGCTGTTTTTT. Full variable domain (remainder filled in from reference TRBV7-9 and TRBJ2-2): DTGVSQNPRHKITKRGQNVTFRCDPISEHNRLYWYRQTLGQGPEFLTYFQNEAQLEKSRLLSDRFSAERPKGSFSTLEIQRTEQGDSAMYLCASSRVTGQLNTGELFFGEGSRLTVL.

This chain uses TRBV5-1 with TRBJ2-2; maybe TRBD2 (6 bases). CDR3 length: 15 amino acids. Germline V gives CDR1 SGHRS, CDR2 YFSETQ. V was clipped by 4 bases and J by 7 bases, with 17 bases between them. The CDR3 is CASSDYGRGYGELFF. The CDR3 nucleotides are TGCGCCAGCAGCGATTACGGGCGGGGATACGGGGAGCTGTTTTTT.

V and J are TRBV6-1 and TRBJ2-1; the D is unclear. CDR3 length: 11 amino acids. V was trimmed by 6 bases and J by 9 bases, leaving 9 bases between them. Germline-derived CDR1 and CDR2 are MNHNS and SASEGT. DNA for the CDR3: TGTGCCAGCAGCTTCGCGCCTGAGCAGTTCTTC. Protein: CASSFAPEQFF.

The chain has TRBV11-3 and TRBJ1-1; D unclear. The CDR3 runs 14 residues. Germline CDR1 SGHNT, CDR2 YENEEA. With 2 bases removed from V and 1 base from J, the gap between germline ends came to 8 bases. Written as DNA, the CDR3 is TGTGCCAGCAGCTTAACCGGATCGAACACTGAAGCTTTCTTT. The encoded protein is CASSLTGSNTEAFF.

This sequence joins TRBV15 and TRBJ1-2, with a tentative D call TRBD1 (5 bases). The CDR3 is 16 residues long. CDR1 and CDR2 from the germline V gene are LNHNV and YYDKDF (reference sequence). V dropped 1 base and J dropped 0 bases, with 12 bases sitting between them. CDR3 nucleotides: TGTGCCACCAGCAGAGCCGGGGCCCACACTAACTATGGCTACACCTTC. Translation: CATSRAGAHTNYGYTF.

With respect to this clone: The same CDR3 is also encoded by other DNA sequences in this sample. The chain employs TRBV20-1 and TRBJ2-7; D might be TRBD1 or TRBD2, each matching 5 bases. Germline loops: CDR1 DFQATT, CDR2 SNEGSKA (reference sequence). The CDR3 is made up of 11 amino acids. Trimming removed 3 bases at V and 4 bases at J, with 7 bases between. The CDR3 region is CSASGTYEQYF. DNA of the CDR3: TGCAGTGCTAGCGGGACGTACGAGCAGTACTTC.

In the case of this clone: Other nucleotide sequences from this sample produce the same CDR3. The J gene is TRBJ2-1, the V gene TRBV9, with 11 bases lining up with TRBD2. The ends lost 0 bases at V and 6 bases at J; junction bases unmatched: 2. The CDR3 consists of 15 residues. CDR1 is SGDLS and CDR2 is YYNGEE in the germline V gene. CDR3 region: CASSVVGTSGNEQFF. For the CDR3, the DNA is TGTGCCAGCAGCGTAGTTGGGACTAGCGGCAATGAGCAGTTCTTC. Full variable domain (remainder filled in from reference TRBV9 and TRBJ2-1): DSGVTQTPKHLITATGQRVTLRCSPRSGDLSVYWYQQSLDQGLQFLIQYYNGEERAKGNILERFSAQQFPDLHSELNLSSLELGDSALYFCASSVVGTSGNEQFFGPGTRLTVL.

This sequence joins TRBV5-1 and TRBJ2-7; 13 nucleotides line up with TRBD2. The CDR3 sequence is 16 residues long. The junction had 3 bases not matched to a gene; V was cut back by 3 bases and J by 0 bases. Germline CDR1 is SGHRS and CDR2 is YFSETQ. CDR3 sequence: CASSSGLAGFSYEQYF. Written as DNA, the CDR3 is TGCGCCAGCAGCTCGGGACTAGCGGGATTCTCCTACGAGCAGTACTTC. The full variable domain, completed using reference TRBV5-1 and TRBJ2-7, is KAGVTQTPRYLIKTRGQQVTLSCSPISGHRSVSWYQQTPGQGLQFLFEYFSETQRNKGNFPGRFSGRQFSNSRSEMNVSTLELGDSALYLCASSSGLAGFSYEQYFGPGTRLTVT.

The chain has TRBV5-4 and TRBJ2-7; 7 bases line up with TRBD1. Trimming removed 4 bases from V and 2 bases from J; junction bases left unmatched: 3. Germline V CDR1 and CDR2: SGHNT, YYREEE (reference sequence). This CDR3 contains 13 residues. DNA for the CDR3: TGTGCCAGCAGCAGACAGGGCACCTACGAGCAGTACTTC. This encodes CASSRQGTYEQYF. The full variable domain, with the rest looked up from reference TRBV5-4 and TRBJ2-7, is ETGVTQSPTHLIKTRGQQVTLRCSSQSGHNTVSWYQQALGQGPQFIFQYYREEENGRGNFPPRFSGLQFPNYSSELNVNALELDDSALYLCASSRQGTYEQYFGPGTRLTVT.